This TCR beta chain was sequenced during a study of identical twins. As concerns this clonotype: Germline is not matched at one junction end, which may reflect a read error.

TCRdb independently ran MiXCR on the 5' RACE reads; one entry per CDR3 protein. The table lists a few hundred thousand distinct CDR3 sequences, roughly 8.6% of them singletons. This CDR3 has 17 amino acids. Germline V gives CDR1 SSHAT, CDR2 FNYEAQ (reference sequence). These data were also filed under a second study, of yellow fever vaccine responses in identical twins.

V gene TRBV7-7 combines with J gene TRBJ2-5; unclear D gene. The origin of this receptor is a woman under 30 in good health. Sample: CD8+ T cells sorted from blood. The chain's CDR3 is CASSLAPRKPRGETQYF. In nucleotides, the CDR3 is TGTGCTAGCAGCTTAGCTCCCCGCAAGCCGCGCGGAGAGACCCAGTACTTC.